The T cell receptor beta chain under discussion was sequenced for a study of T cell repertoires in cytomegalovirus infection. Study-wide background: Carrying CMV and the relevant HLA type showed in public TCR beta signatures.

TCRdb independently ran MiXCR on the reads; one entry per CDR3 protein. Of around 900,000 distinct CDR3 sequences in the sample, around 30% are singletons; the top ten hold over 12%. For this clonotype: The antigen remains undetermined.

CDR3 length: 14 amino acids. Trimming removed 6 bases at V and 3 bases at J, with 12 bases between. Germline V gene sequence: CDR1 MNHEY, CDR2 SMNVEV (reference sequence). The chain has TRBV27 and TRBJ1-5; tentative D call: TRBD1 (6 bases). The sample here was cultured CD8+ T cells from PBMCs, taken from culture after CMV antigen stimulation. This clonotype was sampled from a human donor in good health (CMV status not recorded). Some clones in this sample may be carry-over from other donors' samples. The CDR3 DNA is TGTGCCAGCAGAGCCCAGGGGACCAATCAGCCCCAGCATTTT. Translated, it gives CASRAQGTNQPQHF.